Sequencing of this T cell receptor (beta chain) was carried out in a study of OX40 agonist ivuxolimab in advanced cancers. Study background: Patients were treated with intravenous ivuxolimab, dosed at 0.01 to 10 mg/kg and infused every 2 weeks. Broader study findings: CD8+ T cells were the subset that, on average, had more expanded clones than CD4+.

Clones were sequenced by immunoSEQ multiplex PCR, and TCRdb holds only the in-frame ones, with some missing. The sample has 65,000 to 100,000 clones; roughly 94% are singletons. Trimming stripped 0 bases from V and 0 bases from J, with 3 bases between. Germline V gene data show CDR1 as LNHDA and CDR2 as SQIVND (reference sequence). The CDR3 spans 14 residues. As regards this clone: As yet, its antigen is unknown.

The source is an adult with an advanced solid tumor such as melanoma, head and neck, liver or kidney cancer. This sequence joins TRBV19 and TRBJ1-3; no definite D call. Sequencing was performed on CD4+ or CD8+ T cells sorted from blood, taken in a trial of the OX40 agonist ivuxolimab. The chain's CDR3 is CASSIERSGNTIYF. DNA for the CDR3: TGTGCCAGTAGTATAGAACGCTCTGGAAACACCATATATTTT.